This T cell receptor (beta chain) was observed in a study of blood T cell repertoires in COVID-19. Study-level background: From the United States, Italy and Spain came samples of acute and convalescent COVID-19.

Data came from immunoSEQ multiplex PCR; TCRdb stores just in-frame clones and leaves some out. The sample holds roughly 430,000 clones; approximately 85% are singletons and the top ten take roughly 2%. The length of the CDR3 is 15 residues. Trimming left V 8 bases short and J 7 bases short, with 23 bases between. CDR1 is LGHDT, CDR2 YNNKEL, per germline (reference sequence). The sequenced material came from PBMCs or T cells enriched from blood (not recorded which). The clonotype originates from a woman aged 40 to 49 with acute COVID-19. The chain uses TRBV3-1 (or the pseudogene TRBV3-2) and TRBJ2-5; possibly TRBD2 for D (5 bases). This CDR3 reads CASRIELAGAWTQYF. CDR3 DNA: TGTGCCAGCCGTATTGAGCTAGCCGGCGCTTGGACCCAGTACTTC.